The sequence of this TCR beta chain was determined in a study of blood T cell repertoires in COVID-19. Overall study context: Sites in the United States, Italy and Spain provided acute and convalescent COVID-19 samples. In each case, the material was cDNA or gDNA derived from T cells, B-cell-depleted T cells, or PBMCs.

V shed 8 bases and J 2 bases; nucleotides not matched to a gene: 9. The germline V gene has CDR1 MDHEN and CDR2 SYDVKM. The length of the CDR3 is 17 residues. Authors' data handling: Estimation of nucleated cell counts was performed using reference gene primer amplification. Using immunoSEQ multiplex PCR, the repertoire was profiled, and TCRdb retains in-frame clones only, with some absent. The V and J calls and the clone size are those of that table, but D and trimming were determined from the DNA. The sample has almost 45,000 clones, approximately 70% seen once. This TCR was recovered from a man older than 75 with acute or convalescent COVID-19. The chain employs TRBV28 and TRBJ2-7; 16 bases map to TRBD2. Sequences were obtained from peripheral blood. The CDR3 nucleotides read TGTGCCAGCCTCAGGGGGGGACTAGCGGGAGGGCCCTACGAGCAGTACTTC. Its protein is CASLRGGLAGGPYEQYF.